This is a list of T cell receptor beta chains from one sample in a study of T-cell memory formation after mild COVID-19. TCRdb redid the calling of the 5' RACE reads with MiXCR, one entry per CDR3 protein. Among under 350,000 distinct CDR3 sequences listed, 16% were seen once. The source material was PBMCs or a T cell subset sorted from them (not recorded which). Every receptor here comes from a man aged 18-30 years who had mild COVID-19 (a few samples of this study predate the infection). Cell type and time point are not known. Both conserved end residues are part of each CDR3.

TRBV7-7	TRBJ2-5	CASSSGSGGETQYF
TRBV9	TRBJ1-6	CASSVGKAYNSPLHF
TRBV7-7	TRBJ1-3	CASSLNQGTGNTIYF
TRBV7-2	TRBJ2-7	CASSIGTGKSYEQYF
TRBV19	TRBJ2-1	CASIGPSTSGGAHEQFF
TRBV18	TRBJ2-3	CASSPGWSTDTQYF
TRBV12-3/TRBV12-4	TRBJ2-1	CASTWASLPNNEQFF
TRBV7-6	TRBJ2-2	CASSVQQGGTGELFF
TRBV4-1	TRBJ1-2	CASSQDPRTDPPDPQSNYGYTF
TRBV29-1	TRBJ2-3	CSVEASGGADTQYF
TRBV4-3	TRBJ2-1	CASSQDTGPYNEQFF
TRBV12-5	TRBJ1-5	CASGSYTGIQPQHF
TRBV5-1	TRBJ2-5	CASSARLAGSETQYF
TRBV5-1	TRBJ1-1	CASGYGGTEAFF
TRBV12-3/TRBV12-4	TRBJ1-4	CASSQQGVMEKLFF
TRBV27	TRBJ1-2	CASTRYAGTGDYGYTF
TRBV12-3/TRBV12-4	TRBJ2-3	CASRQGSGGASDTQYF
TRBV12-3/TRBV12-4	TRBJ1-1	CASRTGLYTEAFF
TRBV5-1	TRBJ2-1	CASNSPGHNEQFF
TRBV5-1	TRBJ2-3	CASRLNGGGVDTQYF
TRBV7-9	TRBJ2-1	CASSLRGLAGGLSYNEQFF
TRBV6-6	TRBJ1-1	CASWRDTEAFF
TRBV5-1	TRBJ2-3	CASSPTSGGSTDTQYF